Below, 22 T cell receptor beta chains from the same sample are listed, as sequenced in a study of T cells after yellow fever vaccination. MiXCR, run by TCRdb on the 5' RACE reads, gives a single entry per CDR3 protein. This sample has hundreds of thousands of distinct CDR3 sequences, with around 6.4% found just once. The sequencing used PBMCs, collected 5 days after the yellow fever booster vaccination. All receptors come from a man aged 30 to 39 who received the YFV17D yellow fever vaccine.

Comment on this clonotype: At one boundary the junction diverges from the germline segment, which might be a read error. V is TRBV5-1 and J is TRBJ2-3; D is ambiguous. The germline V gene has CDR1 SGHRS and CDR2 YFSETQ. The CDR3 covers 11 residues. In DNA, the CDR3 is TGCGCCGGCAGCTTTGGCGATACGCAGTATTTT. Translating gives CAGSFGDTQYF.

This clonotype was counted ten times or more. This rearrangement joins TRBV4-3 to TRBJ2-1; D is perhaps TRBD1 (6 bases). With 4 bases removed from V and 5 bases from J, the gap between germline ends came to 12 bases. The CDR3 runs 14 residues. Germline V gene data show CDR1 as LGHNA and CDR2 as YSLEER. The CDR3 spells CASSRLGHNNEQFF. Here the CDR3 DNA reads TGCGCCAGCAGCCGGTTGGGACATAACAATGAGCAGTTCTTC.

The chain is built from TRBV12-3 or TRBV12-4 and TRBJ2-1; TRBD2 agrees at 9 bases. The CDR3 totals 15 residues. V lost 5 bases and J lost 10; bases outside the gene matches: 12. DNA of the CDR3: TGTGCCAGCAGTCCATCTAGCGGGGCCGCTTGGGAGCAGTTCTTC. This encodes CASSPSSGAAWEQFF.

V gene TRBV13 combines with J gene TRBJ1-1; no clear D. This CDR3 comprises 13 residues. With 3 bases removed from V and 3 bases from J, the gap between germline ends came to 8 bases. CDR1 and CDR2 from the germline V gene are PRHDT and FYEKMQ (reference sequence). The CDR3: CASSFAEDTEAFF. CDR3 in DNA: TGTGCCAGCAGCTTTGCTGAGGACACTGAAGCTTTCTTT.

This clonotype came up a few times. The chain combines TRBV4-2 with TRBJ2-2; D not resolved. V dropped 0 bases and J dropped 5 bases, with 10 bases sitting between them. Per the germline V gene, CDR1 is LGHNA and CDR2 is YNFKEQ. The CDR3 has 15 residues. In nucleotides, the CDR3 is TGTGCCAGCAGCCAAGATTTGAGTGCGACCGGGGAGCTGTTTTTT. It yields the protein CASSQDLSATGELFF.

This chain links TRBV28 with TRBJ2-7; a possible D gene is TRBD1 (5 bases). CDR1 is MDHEN, CDR2 SYDVKM, per germline. The germline V and J ends were trimmed by 8 bases and 3 bases, with 8 bases remaining between them. The CDR3 is 11 amino acids. The CDR3 nucleotides read TGTGCCAGCCTGGACAACTACGAGCAGTACTTC. Translated, it gives CASLDNYEQYF.

In this sample, this clonotype turned up a few times. CDR3 protein: CASRRRGSSTDTQYF. CDR3 nucleotides: TGTGCCAGCCGTCGTAGGGGGTCTAGCACAGATACGCAGTATTTT. The chain joins TRBV6-1 to TRBJ2-3, with D perhaps TRBD1 (6 bases). Germline CDR1 MNHNS, CDR2 SASEGT. The CDR3 consists of 15 residues. V dropped 8 bases and J dropped 0 bases, with 15 bases sitting between them.

The chain combines TRBV30 with TRBJ2-5, with 8 bases aligning to TRBD2. Germline trimming cut 3 bases from V and 1 base from J; bases unmatched to any gene: 7. Germline V lookup: CDR1 GTSNPN, CDR2 SVGIG (reference sequence). The CDR3 extends over 15 amino acids. CDR3 sequence reads: CAWRSVAGRQETQYF. DNA for the CDR3: TGTGCCTGGAGATCGGTAGCGGGACGCCAAGAGACCCAGTACTTC.

V gene TRBV4-3 combines with J gene TRBJ2-1; 10 nucleotides agree with TRBD2. J was trimmed by 1 base and V by 0 bases; bases with no gene match: 0. From germline, CDR1 is LGHNA and CDR2 YSLEER. The CDR3 runs 16 residues. The CDR3: CASSQDSGRSYNEQFF. The CDR3 DNA is TGCGCCAGCAGCCAAGATAGCGGGAGGTCCTACAATGAGCAGTTCTTC.

This chain links TRBV20-1 with TRBJ2-1; 14 nucleotides agree with TRBD2. CDR3 length equals 18 residues. Germline V CDR1 and CDR2: DFQATT, SNEGSKA (reference sequence). After removal of 0 bases from V and 6 bases from J, the junction contained 10 bases not matched to a gene. The CDR3 DNA is TGCAGTGCTAGAGATGGGGGGACTAGCGGGAGAGGGAGCAATGAGCAGTTCTTC. It encodes CSARDGGTSGRGSNEQFF.

The CDR3 DNA follows: TGCGCCAGCAGCCAAGATCTAGCATACAAAAACATTCAGTACTTC. This codes for CASSQDLAYKNIQYF. The chain links TRBV4-3 to TRBJ2-4; D is possibly TRBD2 (5 bases). The germline V gene has CDR1 LGHNA and CDR2 YSLEER. Trimming pared 0 bases from V and 3 bases from J, leaving 9 bases between. The CDR3 is 15 amino acids.

The DNA for the CDR3 is TGTGCCAGCAGCCGGACAGGGCAAGCCTACGAGCAGTACTTC. Its translation is CASSRTGQAYEQYF. V and J are TRBV6-1 and TRBJ2-7; 8 bases are shared with TRBD1. Germline V gives CDR1 MNHNS, CDR2 SASEGT. The CDR3 covers 14 residues. Trimming removed 6 bases from V and 2 bases from J; junction bases left unmatched: 6.

The rearrangement joins TRBV6-1 to TRBJ1-1; 9 nucleotides agree with TRBD1. Germline values: CDR1 MNHNS, CDR2 SASEGT. The CDR3 is 19 amino acids. Losses at the gene ends were 5 bases for V and 3 bases for J; bases not matched to a gene: 19. CDR3 amino acids: CASSTIRSGQGGVDTEAFF. The CDR3 DNA reads TGTGCCAGCAGTACCATCCGATCGGGACAGGGTGGTGTGGACACTGAAGCTTTCTTT.

Ten or more counts support this clonotype. This sequence joins TRBV6-2 or TRBV6-3 and TRBJ2-7; D call uncertain. The V and J ends lost 6 bases and 6 bases respectively, with 6 bases between them. The CDR3 sequence is 10 residues long. Germline V gene sequence: CDR1 MNHEY, CDR2 SVGEGT. In DNA, the CDR3 is TGTGCCAGCAGGGGGATCGAGCAGTACTTC. Its protein product is CASRGIEQYF.

At least ten counts were recorded for this clonotype. This chain joins TRBV5-1 and TRBJ2-3; 10 bases align to TRBD2. Germline CDR1 SGHRS, CDR2 YFSETQ. The CDR3 runs 18 residues. J gave up 0 bases and V 4 bases, and 11 bases lay outside the gene matches. CDR3 loop: CASSLGLALITSTDTQYF. In DNA, the CDR3 is TGCGCCAGCAGCCTGGGACTAGCGCTTATCACTAGCACAGATACGCAGTATTTT.

This clonotype was observed many times. This chain uses TRBV5-7 with TRBJ2-1; possible D gene TRBD2, 5 bases. TRBV5-7 is annotated as an ORF whose role is uncertain. The ends were cut back, 2 bases at V and 7 bases at J, with 13 bases in the middle. The CDR3 sequence is 14 residues long. The CDR3 DNA reads as TGTGCCAGCAGCTTATGGGAAAGGAGGAATGAGCAGTTCTTC. Translated: CASSLWERRNEQFF.

The chain uses TRBV5-1 and TRBJ2-7; D is ambiguous. Trimming shortened V by 2 bases and J by 3 bases, and 12 bases separated the two germline ends. This CDR3 region has 14 residues. Per the germline V gene, CDR1 is SGHRS and CDR2 is YFSETQ. The CDR3 spells CASSFSGPGYEQYF. The CDR3 bases are TGCGCCAGCAGCTTTTCAGGACCGGGCTACGAGCAGTACTTC.

CDR3: CASNIGHTYEQYF. The CDR3 DNA follows: TGTGCCAGCAACATCGGACACACCTACGAGCAGTACTTC. The chain employs TRBV7-2 and TRBJ2-7, with a possible D match to TRBD1 (5 bases). This CDR3 contains 13 residues. Trimming took off 7 bases at V and 2 bases at J, with 12 bases between the two ends. Germline assignment: CDR1 SGHTA and CDR2 FQGNSA. The full variable domain, completed using reference TRBV7-2 and TRBJ2-7, is GAGVSQSPSNKVTEKGKDVELRCDPISGHTALYWYRQSLGQGLEFLIYFQGNSAPDKSGLPSDRFSAERTGGSVSTLTIQRTQQEDSAVYLCASNIGHTYEQYFGPGTRLTVT.

In this sample, this clonotype turned up many times. The chain employs TRBV5-1 and TRBJ1-6; tentatively, D is TRBD1 (6 bases). This CDR3 is 15 amino acids long. The V gene's germline CDR1 is SGHRS and CDR2 YFSETQ. Trimming stripped 4 bases from V and 9 bases from J, with 17 bases between. CDR3 in DNA: TGCGCCAGCAGCACACAGGGCGATGGAATTTCACCCCTCCACTTT. Protein sequence: CASSTQGDGISPLHF.

V and J are TRBV9 and TRBJ2-6, with 7 bases matching TRBD2. With 3 bases clipped from V and 0 bases from J, the junction kept 6 bases outside the gene matches. This CDR3 has 17 amino acids. Germline V gene data show CDR1 as SGDLS and CDR2 as YYNGEE. CDR3 loop: CASSDGTTRSGANVLTF. CDR3 bases: TGTGCCAGCAGCGACGGGACTACCCGCTCTGGGGCCAACGTCCTGACTTTC. The full variable domain, completed using reference TRBV9 and TRBJ2-6, is DSGVTQTPKHLITATGQRVTLRCSPRSGDLSVYWYQQSLDQGLQFLIQYYNGEERAKGNILERFSAQQFPDLHSELNLSSLELGDSALYFCASSDGTTRSGANVLTFGAGSRLTVL.

Ten or more counts support this clonotype. The rearrangement links TRBV9 to TRBJ2-1; 7 nucleotides line up with TRBD1. The CDR3 spans 14 residues. V was pared by 6 bases and J by 4 bases, with 7 bases of the junction left unmatched. Germline-derived CDR1 and CDR2 are SGDLS and YYNGEE. The DNA of the CDR3 is TGTGCCAGCAATATCGGACAGGAATACAATGAGCAGTTCTTC. Residues: CASNIGQEYNEQFF.

This clonotype was observed many times. The chain combines TRBV4-2 with TRBJ2-3, with a tentative D call TRBD2 (7 bases). Between the trimmed V and J ends, which lost 0 bases and 2 bases, there was a span of 15 bases. This CDR3 contains 17 residues. The germline CDR1 and CDR2 sequences are LGHNA and YNFKEQ. Here the CDR3 DNA reads TGTGCCAGCAGCCAAGATCCGGGGAGGGGGAACACAGATACGCAGTATTTT. Encoded protein: CASSQDPGRGNTDTQYF.